The clone carrying this T cell receptor (beta chain) turned up a few times. The V segment lost 5 bases and the J segment 4 bases; nucleotides outside the gene matches: 1. The CDR3 contains 13 residues. Germline lookup yields CDR1 SEHNR and CDR2 FQNEAQ (reference sequence). This specimen belongs to a study of shared clonotypes between healthy human individuals. Generated by immunoSEQ multiplex PCR, the TCRdb table keeps only in-frame clones and is missing some. The data show hundreds of thousands of clones, more than 70% seen once. This chain joins TRBV7-9 and TRBJ2-5; TRBD1 matches at 10 bases. The sequencing sample was made of PBMCs. The source of this sequence is a woman between 40 and 50 years old in good health. Some clones in this sample may be carry-over from other donors' samples. The CDR3 sequence is CASSRTGGETQYF. As DNA, the CDR3 is TGTGCCAGCAGCCGGACAGGGGGAGAGACCCAGTACTTC.